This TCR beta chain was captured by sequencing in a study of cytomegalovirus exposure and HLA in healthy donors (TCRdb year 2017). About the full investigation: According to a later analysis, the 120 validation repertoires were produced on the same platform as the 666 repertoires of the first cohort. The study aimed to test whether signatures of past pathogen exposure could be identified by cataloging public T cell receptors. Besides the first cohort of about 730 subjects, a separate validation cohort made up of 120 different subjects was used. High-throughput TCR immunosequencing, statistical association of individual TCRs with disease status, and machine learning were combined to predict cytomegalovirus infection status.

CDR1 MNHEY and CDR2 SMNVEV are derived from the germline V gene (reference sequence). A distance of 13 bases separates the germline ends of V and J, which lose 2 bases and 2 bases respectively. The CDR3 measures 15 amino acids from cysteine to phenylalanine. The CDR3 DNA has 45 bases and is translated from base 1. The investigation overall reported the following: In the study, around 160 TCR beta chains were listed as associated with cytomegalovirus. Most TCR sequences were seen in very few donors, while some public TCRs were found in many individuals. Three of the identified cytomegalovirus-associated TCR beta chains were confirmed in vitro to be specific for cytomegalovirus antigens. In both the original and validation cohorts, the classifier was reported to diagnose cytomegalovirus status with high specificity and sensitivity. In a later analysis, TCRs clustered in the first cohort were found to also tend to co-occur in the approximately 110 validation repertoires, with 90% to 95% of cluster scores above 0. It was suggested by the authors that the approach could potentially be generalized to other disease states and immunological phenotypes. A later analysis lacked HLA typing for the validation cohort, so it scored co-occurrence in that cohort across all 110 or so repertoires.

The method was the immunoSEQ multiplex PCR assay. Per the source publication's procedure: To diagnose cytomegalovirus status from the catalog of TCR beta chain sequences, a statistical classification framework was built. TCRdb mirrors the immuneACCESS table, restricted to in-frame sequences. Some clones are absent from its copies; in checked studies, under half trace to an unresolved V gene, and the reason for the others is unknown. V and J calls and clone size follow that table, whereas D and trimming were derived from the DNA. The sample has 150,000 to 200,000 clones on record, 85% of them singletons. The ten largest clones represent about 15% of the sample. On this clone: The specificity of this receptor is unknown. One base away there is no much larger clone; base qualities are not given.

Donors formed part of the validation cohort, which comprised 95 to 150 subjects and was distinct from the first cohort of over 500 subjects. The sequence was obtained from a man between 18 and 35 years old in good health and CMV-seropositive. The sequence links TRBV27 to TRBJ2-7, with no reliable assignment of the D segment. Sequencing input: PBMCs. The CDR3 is CASSLVGPTAYEQYF. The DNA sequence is TGTGCCAGCAGTTTAGTGGGCCCCACCGCCTACGAGCAGTACTTC.